This passage covers 25 T cell receptor beta chains from one sample sequenced in a study of Graves' ophthalmopathy and Graves' hyperthyroidism. The authors amplified TCR beta CDR3 regions, and they did so from RNA transcripts for repertoire sequencing. HTBI-primed first-round RT-PCR preceded second-round multiplex PCR. Via MiXCR, TCRdb re-called the multiplex PCR reads, giving one row per CDR3 protein. Of hundreds of thousands of distinct CDR3 sequences listed, approximately 21% were seen once; the top ten hold about 6.6%. The sequenced material came from peripheral blood. The receptors originated from a woman between 18 and 29 years old with stable Graves' hyperthyroidism. Some clones in this sample may be carry-over from other donors' samples.

This clonotype came up many times. V gene TRBV6-1 combines with J gene TRBJ1-5; 12 positions match TRBD1. The germline V gene has CDR1 MNHNS and CDR2 SASEGT. This CDR3 comprises 15 residues. V shed 4 bases and J 5 bases; nucleotides not matched to a gene: 3. CDR3 nucleotides: TGTGCCAGCAGTGTGGGGACAGGGGGCCATCAGCCCCAGCATTTT. Residues: CASSVGTGGHQPQHF.

The chain combines TRBV28 with TRBJ1-1, with D unresolved. Germline V CDR1 and CDR2: MDHEN, SYDVKM. V gave up 7 bases and J gave up 0 bases, with 15 bases separating them. The CDR3 is made up of 15 amino acids. Written as DNA, the CDR3 is TGTGCCAGCACCATCGACCAGTTCATGAACACTGAAGCTTTCTTT. The encoded protein is CASTIDQFMNTEAFF.

This clonotype was observed many times. The chain combines TRBV20-1 with TRBJ2-7, with unresolved D. This CDR3 has 15 amino acids. Trimming stripped 1 base from V and 2 bases from J, with 15 bases between. Germline V gene data show CDR1 as DFQATT and CDR2 as SNEGSKA (reference sequence). CDR3 loop: CSARAADVSPYEQYF. The CDR3 coding sequence is TGCAGTGCTAGAGCTGCGGACGTAAGTCCCTACGAGCAGTACTTC.

This clonotype appeared many times. The chain couples TRBV29-1 to TRBJ2-7, with D tentatively TRBD2 (6 bases). This CDR3 region has 15 residues. The germline V and J ends were trimmed by 7 bases and 4 bases, with 23 bases remaining between them. CDR1 is SQVTM, CDR2 ANQGSEA, per germline. The CDR3 reads CSATGPGLGRYEQYF. As DNA, the CDR3 is TGCAGCGCAACAGGTCCGGGACTGGGGCGGTACGAGCAGTACTTC.

This clonotype was seen a few times. V usage is TRBV2 and J usage is TRBJ1-1; D not resolved. Trimming took 6 bases from V and 9 from J, leaving 8 bases between them. Germline CDR1 SNHLY, CDR2 FYNNEI. CDR3 length: 10 residues. The CDR3 reads CASSPPKAFF. CDR3 nucleotide sequence: TGTGCCAGCAGCCCACCCAAAGCTTTCTTT.

This clonotype came up many times. The chain recombines TRBV7-2 with TRBJ1-5; D unresolved. V was clipped by 5 bases and J by 2 bases, with 7 bases between them. The V gene's germline CDR1 is SGHTA and CDR2 FQGNSA. The CDR3 runs 13 residues. CDR3 DNA: TGTGCCAGCAGCCGCGAGGGCAATCAGCCCCAGCATTTT. Protein product: CASSREGNQPQHF.

As for this clonotype: One junction end does not reproduce the germline sequence, and a read error may be involved. V and J are TRBV11-2 and TRBJ2-4; possibly TRBD2 for D (6 bases). The germline V gene encodes CDR1 SGHAT and CDR2 FQNNGV. This CDR3 contains 12 residues. CDR3 loop: CASSPASDIKYF. Here the CDR3 DNA reads TGTGCCAGCAGCCCGGCTAGCGACATTAAGTACTTC.

This clonotype was seen a handful of times. V gene TRBV5-1 combines with J gene TRBJ2-7; the D gene could be TRBD1 or TRBD2 (6 bases each). The CDR3 is 14 residues long. In germline, CDR1 is SGHRS, CDR2 YFSETQ. The V end lost 8 bases, the J end lost 1 base, and 16 bases lay between the germline ends. DNA for the CDR3: TGCGCCAGTGGTCCGGGGGCGGGATCCTACGAGCAGTACTTC. Amino acids: CASGPGAGSYEQYF. Drawing the rest from reference TRBV5-1 and TRBJ2-7, the complete variable domain is KAGVTQTPRYLIKTRGQQVTLSCSPISGHRSVSWYQQTPGQGLQFLFEYFSETQRNKGNFPGRFSGRQFSNSRSEMNVSTLELGDSALYLCASGPGAGSYEQYFGPGTRLTVT.

This clonotype was found a few times. The rearrangement uses TRBV19 and TRBJ1-2; TRBD1 aligns across 7 bases. V gave up 10 bases and J gave up 1 base; unmatched junction bases: 6. This CDR3 region has 13 residues. Germline V gene sequence: CDR1 LNHDA, CDR2 SQIVND (reference sequence). The CDR3 region has the DNA TGTGCCACCCGGGACAGACTTAACTATGGCTACACCTTC. Amino acids: CATRDRLNYGYTF.

This clonotype was seen a handful of times. The chain has TRBV19 and TRBJ1-5; TRBD1 matches 8 bases. Germline trimming cut 3 bases from V and 7 bases from J; bases unmatched to any gene: 2. The V gene's germline CDR1 is LNHDA and CDR2 SQIVND (reference sequence). This CDR3 region has 13 residues. The DNA for the CDR3 is TGTGCCAGTAGTATGGACAGGGACCAGCCCCAGCATTTT. Its translation is CASSMDRDQPQHF.

This clonotype was picked up many times. The rearrangement joins TRBV27 to TRBJ2-2; D uncertain. The CDR3 contains 15 residues. Trimming took off 7 bases at V and 0 bases at J, with 12 bases between the two ends. Germline V lookup: CDR1 MNHEY, CDR2 SMNVEV (reference sequence). The CDR3 is CASTELTPNTGELFF. In DNA form, the CDR3 reads TGTGCCAGCACAGAATTAACCCCGAACACCGGGGAGCTGTTTTTT.

This clonotype has at least ten counts. This rearrangement joins TRBV24-1 to TRBJ1-2, with D unresolved. Trimming took 4 bases from V and 4 from J, leaving 6 bases between them. This CDR3 contains 12 residues. Germline CDR1 KGHDR, CDR2 SFDVKD. CDR3 nucleotide sequence: TGTGCCACCAGTGACACCGCCTATGGCTACACCTTC. Translation gives CATSDTAYGYTF.

This clonotype has at least ten counts. The J gene is TRBJ1-2, the V gene TRBV20-1; D is perhaps TRBD1 (5 bases). Trimming shortened V by 4 bases and J by 4 bases, and 19 bases separated the two germline ends. In germline, CDR1 is DFQATT, CDR2 SNEGSKA (reference sequence). This CDR3 spans 15 amino acids. The CDR3 loop reads CSAIHTGRFVYGYTF. CDR3 DNA sequence: TGCAGTGCTATTCATACGGGACGGTTTGTCTATGGCTACACCTTC.

There are a few counts of this clonotype. This rearrangement joins TRBV12-3 or TRBV12-4 to TRBJ2-7; 8 bases are shared with TRBD2. The CDR3 extends over 14 amino acids. Trimming at V came to 7 bases and at J to 2 bases, leaving 7 bases not matched to a gene. This chain's CDR3 is CASTGGAGAYEQYF. DNA of the CDR3: TGTGCCAGCACTGGGGGAGCGGGAGCCTACGAGCAGTACTTC.

V and J are TRBV6-1 and TRBJ1-1, with 9 bases lining up with TRBD1. There are 15 residues in the CDR3. Per the germline V gene, CDR1 is MNHNS and CDR2 is SASEGT. V shed 0 bases, J shed 4 bases, and the junction held 3 bases outside the gene matches. The DNA of the CDR3 is TGTGCCAGCAGTGAAGCGGGGACAGGGTCCACTGAAGCTTTCTTT. Its translation is CASSEAGTGSTEAFF.

This clonotype was recorded at least ten times. The V and J genes are TRBV7-8 and TRBJ2-7; 9 nucleotides align to TRBD1. V lost 5 bases to trimming and J lost 2 bases; unmatched junction nucleotides: 10. The CDR3 covers 16 residues. Germline V lookup: CDR1 SGHVS, CDR2 FQNEAQ. The CDR3 here is CASSLRRDRATYEQYF. The CDR3 nucleotides are TGTGCCAGCAGCCTCAGACGGGACAGGGCAACCTACGAGCAGTACTTC.

This clonotype was found many times. V is TRBV4-3 and J is TRBJ1-6; D call uncertain. With 0 bases removed from V and 6 bases from J, the gap between germline ends came to 6 bases. CDR3 length: 14 residues. Per the germline V gene, CDR1 is LGHNA and CDR2 is YSLEER. The CDR3, as DNA: TGCGCCAGCAGCCAAGAACATCCTAATTCACCCCTCCACTTT. Its translation: CASSQEHPNSPLHF.

This clonotype was counted many times. This sequence joins TRBV7-2 and TRBJ1-6, with D uncertain. CDR1 and CDR2 (germline): SGHTA, FQGNSA. This CDR3 has 14 residues. V lost 5 bases and J 4 bases, leaving 9 bases between the germline ends. The CDR3 spells CASSIRDYNSPLHF. The DNA for the CDR3 is TGTGCCAGCAGCATAAGGGATTATAATTCACCCCTCCACTTT.

J is TRBJ2-5 and V is TRBV20-1, with TRBD2 matching 13 bases. This CDR3 contains 16 residues. Germline CDR1 and CDR2: DFQATT and SNEGSKA (reference sequence). V shed 3 bases and J 5 bases; nucleotides not matched to a gene: 9. In DNA, the CDR3 is TGCAGTGCTAGCACTAGCGGGAGGGGGCCCAGGGAGACCCAGTACTTC. Its protein product is CSASTSGRGPRETQYF.

At least ten counts were recorded for this clonotype. This chain connects TRBV7-2 to TRBJ1-1; D remains unclear. With 2 bases removed from V and 7 bases from J, the gap between germline ends came to 17 bases. Germline V gene sequence: CDR1 SGHTA, CDR2 FQGNSA. The CDR3 has 15 amino acids. DNA of the CDR3: TGTGCCAGCAGCTTAAGCAATGCCAGGCCCGATGAAGCTTTCTTT. Its protein is CASSLSNARPDEAFF.

The rearrangement joins TRBV6-1 to TRBJ1-1; D ambiguous. The CDR3 covers 13 residues. CDR1 is MNHNS and CDR2 is SASEGT in the germline V gene. With 4 bases removed from V and 5 bases from J, the gap between germline ends came to 11 bases. CDR3 DNA sequence: TGTGCCAGCAGTGCTCTGGGTCAAACTGAAGCTTTCTTT. Protein sequence: CASSALGQTEAFF.

This clonotype was recorded at least ten times. The rearrangement links TRBV29-1 to TRBJ2-5; the D gene is possibly TRBD1 (5 bases). The CDR3 is 14 amino acids. Trimming took off 5 bases at V and 5 bases at J, with 18 bases between the two ends. Germline loops: CDR1 SQVTM, CDR2 ANQGSEA. DNA of the CDR3: TGCAGCGTTTATCCACCCGACAGACCGGAGACCCAGTACTTC. It translates to CSVYPPDRPETQYF.

The chain couples TRBV27 to TRBJ2-6, with D possibly called TRBD1 or TRBD2 (5 bases each). This CDR3 has 20 amino acids. Germline lookup yields CDR1 MNHEY and CDR2 SMNVEV (reference sequence). V was trimmed by 4 bases and J by 2 bases, leaving 24 bases between them. CDR3 loop: CASSSPRGPSLTPGANVLTF. In DNA, the CDR3 is TGTGCCAGCAGTTCCCCCCGGGGACCGTCGTTGACTCCTGGGGCCAACGTCCTGACTTTC. The full variable domain, rest sourced from reference TRBV27 and TRBJ2-6, is EAQVTQNPRYLITVTGKKLTVTCSQNMNHEYMSWYRQDPGLGLRQIYYSMNVEVTDKGDVPEGYKVSRKEKRNFPLILESPSPNQTSLYFCASSSPRGPSLTPGANVLTFGAGSRLTVL.

This rearrangement joins TRBV28 to TRBJ2-5; 7 nucleotides agree with TRBD1. The V gene's germline CDR1 is MDHEN and CDR2 SYDVKM. V gave up 5 bases and J gave up 3 bases; unmatched junction bases: 18. The CDR3 spans 18 residues. The CDR3 DNA reads as TGTGCCAGCAGTCCACCCCTCGGGGCCCTCGACAGGGAAGAGACCCAGTACTTC. Protein sequence: CASSPPLGALDREETQYF.

This clonotype was observed at least ten times. The genes are TRBV20-1 and TRBJ2-7, with 7 positions matching TRBD1. V trimming: 6 bases; J trimming: 6 bases; junction bases outside the gene matches: 8. Germline V gives CDR1 DFQATT, CDR2 SNEGSKA (reference sequence). The CDR3 sequence is 12 residues long. CDR3 sequence: CSARDTGAEQYF. For the CDR3, the DNA is TGCAGTGCCAGGGACACAGGGGCCGAGCAGTACTTC.